The subject of this entry is one T cell receptor beta chain. The specificity of this receptor is unknown. Base qualities are not provided; no much larger clone lies one nucleotide away. TCRbeta CDR3 regions were amplified from genomic DNA using the immunoSEQ Assay, a bias-controlled multiplex PCR. The study's processing was this. The number of nucleated cells in each sample was estimated from the amplification of reference gene primers within the assay. To quantify the absolute abundance of each unique TCRbeta CDR3 rearrangement, sequence reads were collapsed and filtered. For each sample, productive Simpson clonality was calculated as the square root of Simpson's diversity index across productive rearrangements. TCRdb provides this immuneACCESS table in a form limited to in-frame rearrangements. Some clones are lacking; in checked studies, under half of them reflect an unresolved V gene, and why the rest are absent is not known. The V and J calls and clone size are taken from that table; D and trimming were inferred from the DNA. This sample gives 200,000 to 300,000 clones in total; more than 70% of them show up just once. The ten largest make up approximately 13% of the sample.

These data come from a study of blood T cell repertoires in COVID-19 (dated by TCRdb to 2018 to 2020). Notes on the research overall: Samples covering the acute and convalescent phases of COVID-19 were provided by collaborators in the United States, Italy and Spain. Deeply sampled blood TCRbeta repertoires from subjects exposed to, actively infected with, or recovered from COVID-19 were included in the dataset. The samples were drawn from the first 160 participants of the ongoing ImmuneRACE study and from 1,254 subjects provided by 6 global collaborators. The prospective study material was composed of cDNA or gDNA derived from T cells, B-cell-depleted T cells, or PBMCs. Where available, HLA class I and class II types were taken from metadata supplied by the sample provider and were not determined by assay-based typing. A de-identified subject ID, COVID-19 status, age in years and sex were almost always included in the sample metadata. The repertoires were made available in a free public database intended to serve as a resource for research on the immune response to SARS-CoV-2. The paper as a whole reports these results and caveats: How much clinical and demographic metadata was included differed by source and by participant, and the metadata was provided uncurated.

Whole blood was collected in K2EDTA tubes by collaborating institutions according to the institutions' own protocols. For TCRbeta analysis, collaborators shipped samples as frozen whole blood, isolated PBMCs, or DNA extracted from either of those sample types. The CDR3 starts with the cysteine, ends with the phenylalanine, and has 15 residues. Only the CDR3 part of the read is kept: 45 bases, read in frame from the first base. The germline V gene (reference sequence) provides CDR1 LNHNV and CDR2 YYDKDF. V is cut back by 6 bases and J by 5 bases, with 12 bases in the junction unmatched. Sequenced sample: peripheral blood. The rearrangement combines TRBV15 with TRBJ2-5; the central 7 bases match TRBD1. The sequence was collected from a man aged 80 or over with acute or convalescent COVID-19. The DNA sequence reads TGTGCCACCAGTAGCCCAGAGGGGGCAAGGGAGACCCAGTACTTC. Translated, this gives CATSSPEGARETQYF.